The TCR beta chain described here comes from a study of graft-versus-host responses after intestinal transplantation. Study-level points and caveats: Association was observed between peak circulating GvH clone levels and early post-transplant HvG declines. Some GvH clones were seen earlier in gut or blood, suggesting intestinal origin.

In regard to this clone: Its antigen is undetermined.

Clones were read by immunoSEQ multiplex PCR, and TCRdb kept only the in-frame ones, dropping some. The sample consists of some 90,000 clones, 85% to 90% of them appearing once. The CDR3 has 14 residues. Between the trimmed V and J ends, which lost 0 bases and 7 bases, there was a span of 14 bases. CDR1 is SGHRS, CDR2 YFSETQ, per germline. The J gene is TRBJ2-7, the V gene TRBV5-1; perhaps TRBD2 as D (7 bases). The specimen comprised unstimulated CD4+ T cells sorted from spleen or lymph node cells, sampled before intestinal transplant. The clonotype was recovered from a human donor who received an intestinal transplant. The CDR3 region is CASSLVGGASEQYF. The CDR3 nucleotides read TGCGCCAGCAGCTTGGTTGGGGGGGCCAGTGAGCAGTACTTC.